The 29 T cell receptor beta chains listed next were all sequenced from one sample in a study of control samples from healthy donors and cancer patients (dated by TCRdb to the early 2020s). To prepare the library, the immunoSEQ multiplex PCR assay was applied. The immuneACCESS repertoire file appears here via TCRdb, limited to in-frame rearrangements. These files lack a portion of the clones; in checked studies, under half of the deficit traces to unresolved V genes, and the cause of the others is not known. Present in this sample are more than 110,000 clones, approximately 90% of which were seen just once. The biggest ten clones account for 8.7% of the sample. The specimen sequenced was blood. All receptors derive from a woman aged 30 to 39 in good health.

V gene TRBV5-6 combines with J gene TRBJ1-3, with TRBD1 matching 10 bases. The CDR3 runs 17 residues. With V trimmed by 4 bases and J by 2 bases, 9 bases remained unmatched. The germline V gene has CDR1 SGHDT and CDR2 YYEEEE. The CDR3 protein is CASSILRDRGPGNTIYF. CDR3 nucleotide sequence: TGTGCCAGCAGCATACTCCGGGACAGGGGCCCTGGAAACACCATATATTTT.

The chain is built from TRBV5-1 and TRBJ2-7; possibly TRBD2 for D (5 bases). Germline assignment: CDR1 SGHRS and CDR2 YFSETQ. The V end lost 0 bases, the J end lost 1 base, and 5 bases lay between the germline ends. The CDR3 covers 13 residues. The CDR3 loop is CASSLAGSYEQYF. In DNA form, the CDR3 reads TGCGCCAGCAGCTTGGCGGGATCCTACGAGCAGTACTTC.

The CDR3 sequence: CAWSRKRGSNTGELFF. CDR3 nucleotide sequence: TGTGCCTGGAGCCGAAAGCGGGGGTCGAACACCGGGGAGCTGTTTTTT. The chain has TRBV30 and TRBJ2-2, with TRBD2 matching 8 bases. Germline values: CDR1 GTSNPN, CDR2 SVGIG (reference sequence). With 3 bases clipped from V and 0 bases from J, the junction kept 6 bases outside the gene matches. This CDR3 has 16 residues.

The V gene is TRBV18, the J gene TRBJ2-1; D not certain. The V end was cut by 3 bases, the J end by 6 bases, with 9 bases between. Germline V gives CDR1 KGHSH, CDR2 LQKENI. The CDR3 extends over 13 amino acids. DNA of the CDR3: TGTGCCAGCTCACCTATTCGAACCAATGAGCAGTTCTTC. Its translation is CASSPIRTNEQFF. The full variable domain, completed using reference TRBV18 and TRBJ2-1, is NAGVMQNPRHLVRRRGQEARLRCSPMKGHSHVYWYRQLPEEGLKFMVYLQKENIIDESGMPKERFSAEFPKEGPSILRIQQVVRGDSAAYFCASSPIRTNEQFFGPGTRLTVL.

This CDR3 is CASSIKTGGFGGYTF. The CDR3 DNA follows: TGTGCCAGTAGTATCAAAACTGGGGGGTTCGGTGGCTACACCTTC. The chain carries TRBV19 and TRBJ1-2, with a weak D call TRBD1 (5 bases). Germline CDR1 is LNHDA and CDR2 is SQIVND (reference sequence). V was shortened by 3 bases and J by 7 bases, with 18 bases between the two germline ends. The CDR3 totals 15 residues. The whole variable domain, remainder taken from reference TRBV19 and TRBJ1-2, is DGGITQSPKYLFRKEGQNVTLSCEQNLNHDAMYWYRQDPGQGLRLIYYSQIVNDFQKGDIAEGYSVSREKKESFPLTVTSAQKNPTAFYLCASSIKTGGFGGYTFGSGTRLTVV.

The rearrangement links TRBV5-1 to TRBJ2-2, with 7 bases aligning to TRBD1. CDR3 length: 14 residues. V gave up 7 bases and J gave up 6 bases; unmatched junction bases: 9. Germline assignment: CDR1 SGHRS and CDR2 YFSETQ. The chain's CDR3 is CASQEGGLAGELFF. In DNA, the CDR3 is TGCGCCAGCCAGGAAGGGGGCTTGGCCGGGGAGCTGTTTTTT. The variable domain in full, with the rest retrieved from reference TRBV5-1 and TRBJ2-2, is KAGVTQTPRYLIKTRGQQVTLSCSPISGHRSVSWYQQTPGQGLQFLFEYFSETQRNKGNFPGRFSGRQFSNSRSEMNVSTLELGDSALYLCASQEGGLAGELFFGEGSRLTVL.

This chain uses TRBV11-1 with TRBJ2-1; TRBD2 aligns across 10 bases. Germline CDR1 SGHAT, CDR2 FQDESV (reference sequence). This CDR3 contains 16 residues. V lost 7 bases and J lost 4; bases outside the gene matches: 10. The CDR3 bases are TGTGCCAGCAAAACTCTAGCGGGAGCCCGATACAATGAGCAGTTCTTC. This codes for CASKTLAGARYNEQFF.

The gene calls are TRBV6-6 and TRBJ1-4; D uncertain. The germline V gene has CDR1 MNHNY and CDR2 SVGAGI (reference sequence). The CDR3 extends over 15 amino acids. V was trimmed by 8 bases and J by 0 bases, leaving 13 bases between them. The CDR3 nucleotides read TGTGCCAGCTCTCCCCCTAGGGCAACTAATGAAAAACTGTTTTTT. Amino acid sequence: CASSPPRATNEKLFF.

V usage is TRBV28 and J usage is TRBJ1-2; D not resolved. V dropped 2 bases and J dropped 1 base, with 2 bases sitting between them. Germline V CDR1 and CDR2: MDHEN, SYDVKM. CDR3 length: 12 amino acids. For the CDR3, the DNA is TGTGCCAGCAGTTTAAATAACTATGGCTACACCTTC. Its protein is CASSLNNYGYTF.

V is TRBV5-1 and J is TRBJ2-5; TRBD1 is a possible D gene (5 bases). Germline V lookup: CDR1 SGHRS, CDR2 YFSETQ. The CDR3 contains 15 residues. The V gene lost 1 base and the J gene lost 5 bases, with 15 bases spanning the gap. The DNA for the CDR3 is TGCGCCAGCAGCTTGACTAAGGGGTGGCGCGAGACCCAGTACTTC. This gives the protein CASSLTKGWRETQYF.

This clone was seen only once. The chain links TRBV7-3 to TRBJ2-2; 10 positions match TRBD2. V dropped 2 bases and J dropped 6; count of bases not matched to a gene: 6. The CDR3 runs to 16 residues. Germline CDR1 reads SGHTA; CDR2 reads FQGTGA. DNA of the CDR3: TGTGCCAGCAGCTTAGGTCTAGCGGGAGCCTCCGGGGAGCTGTTTTTT. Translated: CASSLGLAGASGELFF.

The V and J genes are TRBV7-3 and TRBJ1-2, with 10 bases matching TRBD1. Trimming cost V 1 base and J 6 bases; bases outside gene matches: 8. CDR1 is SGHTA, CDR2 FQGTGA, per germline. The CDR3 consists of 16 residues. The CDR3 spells CASSLIGGTGEHGYTF. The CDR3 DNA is TGTGCCAGCAGCTTAATTGGGGGGACAGGGGAACATGGCTACACCTTC.

The CDR3 reads CAISEGQGKNIQYF. In nucleotides, the CDR3 is TGTGCCATCAGTGAGGGTCAGGGGAAAAACATTCAGTACTTC. The chain recombines TRBV10-3 with TRBJ2-4; a possible D gene is TRBD1 (6 bases). CDR1 is ENHRY and CDR2 is SYGVKD in the germline V gene. The germline V and J ends were trimmed by 2 bases and 4 bases, with 9 bases remaining between them. The CDR3 covers 14 residues.

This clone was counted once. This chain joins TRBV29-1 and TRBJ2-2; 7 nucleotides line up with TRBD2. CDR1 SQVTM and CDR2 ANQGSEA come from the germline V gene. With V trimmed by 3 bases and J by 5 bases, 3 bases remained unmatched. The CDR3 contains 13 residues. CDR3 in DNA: TGCAGCGTTGATATCGGGGGGACCGGGGAGCTGTTTTTT. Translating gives CSVDIGGTGELFF.

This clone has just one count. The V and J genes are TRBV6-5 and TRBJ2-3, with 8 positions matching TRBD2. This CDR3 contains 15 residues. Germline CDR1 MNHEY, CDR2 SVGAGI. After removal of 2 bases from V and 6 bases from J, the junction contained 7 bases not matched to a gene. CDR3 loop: CASSYSSGRWDTQYF. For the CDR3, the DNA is TGTGCCAGCAGTTACAGCAGCGGGAGATGGGATACGCAGTATTTT.

The CDR3 region is CASSLVGVKSPNQPQHF. The CDR3 DNA is TGTGCCAGCAGCTTAGTAGGGGTAAAATCCCCCAATCAGCCCCAGCATTTT. This sequence joins TRBV11-2 and TRBJ1-5; D is perhaps TRBD1 (5 bases). This CDR3 contains 17 residues. Germline V gene lookup returns CDR1 SGHAT and CDR2 FQNNGV. Trimming left V 1 base short and J 3 bases short, with 16 bases between.

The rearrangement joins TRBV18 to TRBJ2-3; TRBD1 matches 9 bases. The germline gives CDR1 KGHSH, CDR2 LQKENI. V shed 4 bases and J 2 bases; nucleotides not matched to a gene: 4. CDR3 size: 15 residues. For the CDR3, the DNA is TGTGCCAGCTCACAGGACAGGGGTGTCACAGATACGCAGTATTTT. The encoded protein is CASSQDRGVTDTQYF.

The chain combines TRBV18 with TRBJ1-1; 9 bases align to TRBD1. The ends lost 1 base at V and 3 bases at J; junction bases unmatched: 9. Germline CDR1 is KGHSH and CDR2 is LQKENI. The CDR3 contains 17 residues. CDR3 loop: CASSPQPLTGGYTEAFF. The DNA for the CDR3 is TGTGCCAGCTCACCACAGCCGTTGACAGGGGGTTACACTGAAGCTTTCTTT.

Here the CDR3 DNA reads TGTGCCAGCAGCCCGGGACAGATTAACACCGGGGAGCTGTTTTTT. Amino acid sequence: CASSPGQINTGELFF. The rearrangement uses TRBV3-1 (or the pseudogene TRBV3-2) and TRBJ2-2, with 7 bases matching TRBD1. With V trimmed by 4 bases and J by 2 bases, 4 bases remained unmatched. This CDR3 spans 15 amino acids. Germline CDR1 LGHDT, CDR2 YNNKEL (reference sequence).

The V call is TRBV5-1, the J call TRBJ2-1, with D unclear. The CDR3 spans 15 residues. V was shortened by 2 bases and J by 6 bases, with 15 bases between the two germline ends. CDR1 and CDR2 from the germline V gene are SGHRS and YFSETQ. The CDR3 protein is CASSFDPARSNEQFF. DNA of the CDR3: TGCGCCAGCAGCTTCGACCCGGCTAGGTCCAATGAGCAGTTCTTC.

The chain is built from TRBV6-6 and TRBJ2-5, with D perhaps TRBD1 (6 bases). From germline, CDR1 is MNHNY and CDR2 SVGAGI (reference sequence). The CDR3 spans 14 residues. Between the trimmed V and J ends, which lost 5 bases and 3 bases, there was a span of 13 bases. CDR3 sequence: CASSLDRREETQYF. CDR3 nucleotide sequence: TGTGCCAGCAGTCTCGACAGGCGGGAAGAGACCCAGTACTTC.

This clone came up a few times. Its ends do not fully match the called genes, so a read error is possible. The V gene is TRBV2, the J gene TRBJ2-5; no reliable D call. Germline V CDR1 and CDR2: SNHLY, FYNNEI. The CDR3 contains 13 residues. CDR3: CASSDNDQETQYF. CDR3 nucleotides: TGTGCCAGCAGTGATAACGACCAGGAGACCCAGTACTTC.

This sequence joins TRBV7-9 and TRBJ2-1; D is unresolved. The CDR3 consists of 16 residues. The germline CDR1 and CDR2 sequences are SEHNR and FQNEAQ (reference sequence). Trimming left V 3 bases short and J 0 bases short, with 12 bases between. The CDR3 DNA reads TGTGCCAGCAGCTTGACTCCTATTGGCTCCTACAATGAGCAGTTCTTC. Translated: CASSLTPIGSYNEQFF. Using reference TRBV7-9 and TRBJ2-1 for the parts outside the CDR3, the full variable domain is DTGVSQNPRHKITKRGQNVTFRCDPISEHNRLYWYRQTLGQGPEFLTYFQNEAQLEKSRLLSDRFSAERPKGSFSTLEIQRTEQGDSAMYLCASSLTPIGSYNEQFFGPGTRLTVL.

As DNA, the CDR3 is TGTGCCAGCAGCCCCGGACCGAATGAAAAACTGTTTTTT. Protein sequence: CASSPGPNEKLFF. The gene calls are TRBV7-8 and TRBJ1-4; D unclear. The V and J ends lost 5 bases and 5 bases respectively, with 9 bases between them. From germline, CDR1 is SGHVS and CDR2 FQNEAQ. The CDR3 has 13 residues.

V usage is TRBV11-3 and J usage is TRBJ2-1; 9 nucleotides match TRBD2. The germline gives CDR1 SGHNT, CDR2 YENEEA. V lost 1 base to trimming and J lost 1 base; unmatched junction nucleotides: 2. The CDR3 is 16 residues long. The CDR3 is CASSLGLAASYNEQFF. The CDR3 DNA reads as TGTGCCAGCAGCTTAGGACTAGCGGCTTCCTACAATGAGCAGTTCTTC.

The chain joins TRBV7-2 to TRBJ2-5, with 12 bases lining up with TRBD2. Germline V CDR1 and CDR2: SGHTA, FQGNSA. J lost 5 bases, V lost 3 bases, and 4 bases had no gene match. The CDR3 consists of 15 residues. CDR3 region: CASSFGLAGWETQYF. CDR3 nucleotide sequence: TGTGCCAGCAGCTTCGGACTAGCGGGATGGGAGACCCAGTACTTC.

The CDR3 DNA is TGTGCCAGTAGTGCAGTGGTTTTGGTATCGGGCACTGAAGCTTTCTTT. Its protein product is CASSAVVLVSGTEAFF. The chain combines TRBV19 with TRBJ1-1; D is undetermined. The ends were cut back, 5 bases at V and 4 bases at J, with 20 bases in the middle. Per the germline V gene, CDR1 is LNHDA and CDR2 is SQIVND (reference sequence). The CDR3 is 16 amino acids.

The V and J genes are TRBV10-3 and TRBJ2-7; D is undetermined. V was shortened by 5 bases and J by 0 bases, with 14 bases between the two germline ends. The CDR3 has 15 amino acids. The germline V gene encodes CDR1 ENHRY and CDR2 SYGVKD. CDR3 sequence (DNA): TGTGCCATCAGTCCATCGGCCCTCAGCTCCTACGAGCAGTACTTC. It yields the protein CAISPSALSSYEQYF.

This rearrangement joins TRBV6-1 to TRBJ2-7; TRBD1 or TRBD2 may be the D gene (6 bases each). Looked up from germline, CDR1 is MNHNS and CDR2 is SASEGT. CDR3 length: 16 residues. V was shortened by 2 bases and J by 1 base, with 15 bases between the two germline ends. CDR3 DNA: TGTGCCAGCAGTGAACGGGGGCGGGGACGGTCCTACGAGCAGTACTTC. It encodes CASSERGRGRSYEQYF.